These 14 T cell receptor beta chains originate from one sample sequenced in a study of spatial heterogeneity in lung cancer (dated by TCRdb to between 2018 and 2021). According to the study, the label for this sample's time point signals: sample taken at primary tumor resection. Without any cell sorting, TCR sequencing was performed on whole RNA extracted either from tumor and nontumor lung tissue or from cryopreserved PBMC samples. Library creation used 5' RACE. Sequencing was performed on a NextSeq 500. TCRdb trimmed the raw reads at Q25, called clones with MiXCR and kept productive beta chains. Rows are combined by CDR3 protein, so each entry shows the most common genes and DNA. This sample gives some 10,000 distinct CDR3 sequences in total; about 5% of them show up just once. The ten largest clonotypes hold roughly 30% of the sample. This sample comprised PBMCs, obtained at surgery. Receptor source: a male donor with early-stage non-small cell lung cancer.

This clonotype has ten or more counts. The chain recombines TRBV7-9 with TRBJ1-1, with 9 bases fitting TRBD1. The J segment lost 11 bases and the V segment lost 2 bases, leaving 6 bases of the junction unmatched. The CDR3 length is 13 residues. Germline CDR1 and CDR2: SEHNR and FQNEAQ (reference sequence). The CDR3 here is CASSLTRDRDAFF. Here the CDR3 DNA reads TGTGCCAGCAGCTTAACCCGGGACAGGGATGCTTTCTTT.

This clonotype showed up many times. This chain uses TRBV19 with TRBJ2-2; tentative D call: TRBD2 (6 bases). The V gene's germline CDR1 is LNHDA and CDR2 SQIVND (reference sequence). V shed 8 bases and J shed 2 bases, with 12 bases lying between them. CDR3 size: 14 residues. The CDR3 DNA sequence: TGTGCCAGTTTCGGGGGACCAAACACCGGGGAGCTGTTTTTT. Translation gives CASFGGPNTGELFF.

This clonotype was seen many times. The V and J genes are TRBV28 and TRBJ1-4; D is undetermined. Per the germline V gene, CDR1 is MDHEN and CDR2 is SYDVKM. The CDR3 is made up of 14 amino acids. With 5 bases removed from V and 5 bases from J, the gap between germline ends came to 12 bases. The CDR3, as DNA: TGTGCCAGCAGTCGCCTAGTCGGGAATGAAAAACTGTTTTTT. Amino acid sequence: CASSRLVGNEKLFF.

By its share, this clonotype is medium-sized. This chain connects TRBV29-1 to TRBJ2-2; D gene ambiguous. Trimming took 5 bases from V and 2 from J, leaving 12 bases between them. The CDR3 loop spans 14 amino acids. In germline, CDR1 is SQVTM, CDR2 ANQGSEA. CDR3 region: CSVTSPINTGELFF. In DNA form, the CDR3 reads TGCAGCGTTACCAGTCCCATCAACACCGGGGAGCTGTTTTTT.

In its sample, this clonotype ranks as medium-sized. The rearrangement uses TRBV6-5 and TRBJ1-3; D remains ambiguous. The CDR3 consists of 15 residues. The V end lost 0 bases, the J end lost 0 bases, and 6 bases lay between the germline ends. Germline V gene data show CDR1 as MNHEY and CDR2 as SVGAGI. CDR3 residues: CASSYSATSGNTIYF. CDR3 DNA: TGTGCCAGCAGTTACTCGGCTACCTCTGGAAACACCATATATTTT.

This clonotype was counted ten times or more. The V call is TRBV25-1, the J call TRBJ2-7, with D perhaps TRBD1 or TRBD2 (5 bases each). The length of the CDR3 is 15 residues. In germline, CDR1 is MGHDK, CDR2 SYGVNS. V lost 5 bases to trimming and J lost 1 base, with 15 bases between them. The CDR3 loop reads CASSNPGTESYEQYF. The CDR3 DNA sequence: TGTGCCAGCAGTAACCCCGGGACGGAATCCTACGAGCAGTACTTC.

This clonotype was counted at least ten times. V is TRBV7-8 and J is TRBJ1-5, with TRBD1 matching 9 bases. The CDR3 runs 16 residues. After removal of 5 bases from V and 3 bases from J, the junction contained 8 bases not matched to a gene. CDR1 is SGHVS, CDR2 FQNEAQ, per germline. This CDR3 reads CASSPSTGGVNQPQHF. Written as DNA, the CDR3 is TGTGCCAGCAGCCCATCGACAGGGGGAGTCAATCAGCCCCAGCATTTT.

The rearrangement joins TRBV29-1 to TRBJ2-7, with D perhaps assigned TRBD1 or TRBD2 (5 bases each). The ends were cut back, 7 bases at V and 0 bases at J, with 10 bases in the middle. Per germline, CDR1 SQVTM and CDR2 ANQGSEA. The CDR3 runs 12 residues. This CDR3 reads CSGGRSSYEQYF. DNA of the CDR3: TGCAGCGGGGGACGGAGCTCCTACGAGCAGTACTTC.

This clonotype was detected ten times or more. The chain recombines TRBV5-4 with TRBJ2-7, with 11 bases identical to TRBD2. The CDR3 is 14 residues long. The germline V gene encodes CDR1 SGHNT and CDR2 YYREEE (reference sequence). With 10 bases clipped from V and 2 bases from J, the junction kept 8 bases outside the gene matches. CDR3 in DNA: TGTGCCTTCGAAACTAGCGGGGGACCCTACGAGCAGTACTTC. This encodes CAFETSGGPYEQYF.

This clonotype is termed medium-sized. The CDR3 sequence: CASSPSTGNQPQHF. For the CDR3, the DNA is TGTGCCAGCTCACCTTCAACGGGCAATCAGCCCCAGCATTTT. The chain uses TRBV18 and TRBJ1-5, with unresolved D. Deletions cut 3 bases from V and 2 bases from J, with 8 bases between. The CDR3 is made up of 14 amino acids. Germline CDR1 KGHSH, CDR2 LQKENI.

This clonotype was picked up many times. V and J are TRBV11-3 and TRBJ2-1; no definite D call. Looked up from germline, CDR1 is SGHNT and CDR2 is YENEEA. Trimming cost V 2 bases and J 5 bases, with 16 bases left between them. The CDR3 runs to 16 residues. As DNA, the CDR3 is TGTGCCAGCAGCTTATCTGGGCCGGGCACACACAATGAGCAGTTCTTC. Translated: CASSLSGPGTHNEQFF. The full variable domain, its missing parts supplied by reference TRBV11-3 and TRBJ2-1, is EAGVVQSPRYKIIEKKQPVAFWCNPISGHNTLYWYLQNLGQGPELLIRYENEEAVDDSQLPKDRFSAERLKGVDSTLKIQPAELGDSAVYLCASSLSGPGTHNEQFFGPGTRLTVL.

This rearrangement joins TRBV3-1 to TRBJ2-1; TRBD2 matches 10 bases. CDR1 LGHDT and CDR2 YNNKEL come from the germline V gene (reference sequence). Unmatched junction bases numbered 10, after V lost 0 bases and J lost 8 bases. The CDR3 runs 17 residues. The CDR3 reads CASSQDLSLAGADEQFF. The CDR3 nucleotides are TGTGCCAGCAGCCAAGATTTAAGCCTAGCGGGGGCGGATGAGCAGTTCTTC.

Only a few counts were recorded for this clonotype. This sequence joins TRBV4-3 and TRBJ2-1; D not certain. CDR1 is LGHNA and CDR2 is YSLEER in the germline V gene. Trimming took off 0 bases at V and 0 bases at J, with 12 bases between the two ends. CDR3 length equals 17 residues. The CDR3 protein is CASSQDLRIGSYNEQFF. Written as DNA, the CDR3 is TGCGCCAGCAGCCAAGATCTGAGGATAGGCTCCTACAATGAGCAGTTCTTC.

This clonotype was recorded many times. The chain carries TRBV12-3 or TRBV12-4 and TRBJ1-1; the match to TRBD1 covers 7 bases. After removal of 0 bases from V and 7 bases from J, the junction contained 2 bases not matched to a gene. The CDR3 runs 13 residues. The CDR3 loop reads CASSLAGTVEAFF. In DNA, the CDR3 is TGTGCCAGCAGTTTAGCCGGGACAGTTGAAGCTTTCTTT.